Reported below is one T cell receptor beta chain. The CDR3 extends over 13 amino acids. CDR1 is LGHNT, CDR2 FRNRAP, per germline. V was trimmed by 7 bases and J by 1 base, leaving 10 bases between them. Described time point: patch test 3, about 24 weeks after DPC sensitization. The treatment: therapeutic diphenylcyclopropenone sensitization with weekly scalp DPC. Each CDR3 protein is one row after TCRdb ran MiXCR on the RACE reads. Of 85,000 to 100,000 distinct CDR3 sequences in the sample, 25% to 30% were seen once. The data stem from a study of human T cells and chemical hapten exposure. The overall study: Across its 20 to 25 weeks, the study gave patients weekly diphenylcyclopropenone doses to the scalp. TCR yields differed between samples (mainly from small differences in pooled library volume).

This chain connects TRBV12-5 to TRBJ1-1, with a tentative D call TRBD1 (5 bases). This sequence originates from a man in his forties with alopecia areata. Some clones in this sample may be carry-over from other donors' samples. Sequences were derived from whole blood, sampled in connection with sensitization to the hapten diphenylcyclopropenone (DPC). The DNA for the CDR3 is TGTGCTAGTGCTGAGGGGTCGAACACTGAAGCTTTCTTT. It codes for CASAEGSNTEAFF.